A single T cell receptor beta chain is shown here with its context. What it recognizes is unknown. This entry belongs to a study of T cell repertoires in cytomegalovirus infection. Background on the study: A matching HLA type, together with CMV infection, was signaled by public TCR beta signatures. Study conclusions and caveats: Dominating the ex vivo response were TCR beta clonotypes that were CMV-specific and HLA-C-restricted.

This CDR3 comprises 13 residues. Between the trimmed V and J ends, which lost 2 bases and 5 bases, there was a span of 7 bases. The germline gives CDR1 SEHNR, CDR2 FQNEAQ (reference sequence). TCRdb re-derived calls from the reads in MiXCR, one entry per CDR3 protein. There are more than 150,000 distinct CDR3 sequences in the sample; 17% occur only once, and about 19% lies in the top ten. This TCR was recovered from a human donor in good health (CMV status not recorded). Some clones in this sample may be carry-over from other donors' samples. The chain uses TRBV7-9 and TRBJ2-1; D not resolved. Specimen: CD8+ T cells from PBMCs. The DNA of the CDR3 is TGTGCCAGCAGCTTACCGACCCACAATGAGCAGTTCTTC. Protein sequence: CASSLPTHNEQFF.